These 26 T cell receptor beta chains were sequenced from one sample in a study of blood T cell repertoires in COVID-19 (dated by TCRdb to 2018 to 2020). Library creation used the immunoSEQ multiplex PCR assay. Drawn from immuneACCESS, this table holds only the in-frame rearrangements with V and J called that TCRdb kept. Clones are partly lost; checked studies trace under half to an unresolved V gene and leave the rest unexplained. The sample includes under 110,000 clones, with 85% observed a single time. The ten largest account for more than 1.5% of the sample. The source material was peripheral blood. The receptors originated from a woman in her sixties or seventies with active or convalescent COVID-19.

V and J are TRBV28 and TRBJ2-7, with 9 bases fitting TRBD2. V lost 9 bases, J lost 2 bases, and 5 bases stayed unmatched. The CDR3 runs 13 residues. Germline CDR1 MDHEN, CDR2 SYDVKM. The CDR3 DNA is TGTGCCAGTTGTCGGACTAGCGCCTACGAGCAGTACTTC. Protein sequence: CASCRTSAYEQYF. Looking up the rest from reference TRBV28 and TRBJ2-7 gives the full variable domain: DVKVTQSSRYLVKRTGEKVFLECVQDMDHENMFWYRQDPGLGLRLIYFSYDVKMKEKGDIPEGYSVSREKKERFSLILESASTNQTSMYLCASCRTSAYEQYFGPGTRLTVT.

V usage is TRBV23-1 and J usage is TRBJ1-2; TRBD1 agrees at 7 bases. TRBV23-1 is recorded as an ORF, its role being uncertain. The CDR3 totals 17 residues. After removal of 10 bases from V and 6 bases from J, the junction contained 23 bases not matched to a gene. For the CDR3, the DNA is TGCGCCACCTCGAGGCTAAAACCGGGACAGTCGACCAATGGCTACACCTTC. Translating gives CATSRLKPGQSTNGYTF.

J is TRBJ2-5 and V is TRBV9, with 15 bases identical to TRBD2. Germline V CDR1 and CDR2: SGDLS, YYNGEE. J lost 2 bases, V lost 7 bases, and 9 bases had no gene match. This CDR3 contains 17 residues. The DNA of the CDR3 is TGTGCCAGCTCCGGGACTAGCGGGAGGCATAGTCAAGAGACCCAGTACTTC. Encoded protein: CASSGTSGRHSQETQYF.

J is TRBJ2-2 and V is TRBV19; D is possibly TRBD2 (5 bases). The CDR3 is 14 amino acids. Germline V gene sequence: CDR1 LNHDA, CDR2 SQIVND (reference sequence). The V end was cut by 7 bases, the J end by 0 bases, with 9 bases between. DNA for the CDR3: TGTGCCAGTAACCGGGATACGAACACCGGGGAGCTGTTTTTT. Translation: CASNRDTNTGELFF.

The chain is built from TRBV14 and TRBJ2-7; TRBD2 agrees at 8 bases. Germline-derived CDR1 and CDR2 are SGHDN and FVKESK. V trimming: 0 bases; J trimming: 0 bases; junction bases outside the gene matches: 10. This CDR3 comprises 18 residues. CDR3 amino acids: CASSQERRAGVSSYEQYF. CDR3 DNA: TGTGCCAGCAGCCAAGAGAGGAGAGCGGGAGTCAGCTCCTACGAGCAGTACTTC.

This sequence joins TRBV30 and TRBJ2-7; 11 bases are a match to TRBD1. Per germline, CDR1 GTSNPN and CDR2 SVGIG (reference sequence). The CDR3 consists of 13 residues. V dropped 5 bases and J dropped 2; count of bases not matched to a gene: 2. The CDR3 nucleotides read TGTGCCTGGGGACAGGGGGCTCCCTACGAGCAGTACTTC. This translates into CAWGQGAPYEQYF. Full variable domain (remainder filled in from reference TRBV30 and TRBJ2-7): SQTIHQWPATLVQPVGSPLSLECTVEGTSNPNLYWYRQAAGRGLQLLFYSVGIGQISSEVPQNLSASRPQDRQFILSSKKLLLSDSGFYLCAWGQGAPYEQYFGPGTRLTVT.

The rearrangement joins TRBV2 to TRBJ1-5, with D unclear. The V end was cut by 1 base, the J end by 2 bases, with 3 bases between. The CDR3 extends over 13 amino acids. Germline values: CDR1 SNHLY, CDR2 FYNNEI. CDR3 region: CASSEGGNQPQHF. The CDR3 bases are TGTGCCAGCAGTGAAGGAGGCAATCAGCCCCAGCATTTT.

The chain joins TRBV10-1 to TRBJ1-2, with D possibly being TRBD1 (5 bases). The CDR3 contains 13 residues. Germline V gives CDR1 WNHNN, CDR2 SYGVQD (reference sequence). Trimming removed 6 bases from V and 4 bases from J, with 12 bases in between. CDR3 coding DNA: TGCGCCAGCAGCCAAGACAGAGCCTATGGCTACACCTTC. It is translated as CASSQDRAYGYTF.

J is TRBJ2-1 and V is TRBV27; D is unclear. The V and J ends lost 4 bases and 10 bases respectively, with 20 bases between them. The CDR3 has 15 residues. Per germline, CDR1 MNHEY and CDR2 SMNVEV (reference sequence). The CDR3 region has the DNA TGTGCCAGCAGTTCTCCCACTAACCGCAGTGTGGAGCAGTTCTTC. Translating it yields CASSSPTNRSVEQFF.

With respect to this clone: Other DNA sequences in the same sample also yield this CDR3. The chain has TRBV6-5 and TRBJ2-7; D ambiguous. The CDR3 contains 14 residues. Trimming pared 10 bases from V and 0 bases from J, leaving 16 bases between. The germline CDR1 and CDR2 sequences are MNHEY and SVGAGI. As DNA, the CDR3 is TGTGCCACCCTGAGACACTCGAGCTCCTACGAGCAGTACTTC. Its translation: CATLRHSSSYEQYF.

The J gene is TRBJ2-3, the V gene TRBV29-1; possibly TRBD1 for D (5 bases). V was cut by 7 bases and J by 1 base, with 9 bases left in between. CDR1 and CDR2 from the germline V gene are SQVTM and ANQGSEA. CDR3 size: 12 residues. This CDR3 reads CSETTGTDTQYF. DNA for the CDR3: TGCAGCGAAACGACAGGCACAGATACGCAGTATTTT.

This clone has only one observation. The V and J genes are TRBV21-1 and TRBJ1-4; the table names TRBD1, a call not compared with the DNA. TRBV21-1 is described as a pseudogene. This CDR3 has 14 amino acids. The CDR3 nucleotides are TGTGCCAGCACCCCAGGTCCCCCACACACAGGGGTATTTTTT. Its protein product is CASTPGPPHTGVFF.

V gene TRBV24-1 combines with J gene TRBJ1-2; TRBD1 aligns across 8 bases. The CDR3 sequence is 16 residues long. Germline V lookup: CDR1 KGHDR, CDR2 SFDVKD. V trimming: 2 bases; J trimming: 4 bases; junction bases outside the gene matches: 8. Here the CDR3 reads CATSDSKDRARYGYTF. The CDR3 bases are TGTGCCACCAGTGATTCGAAGGACAGGGCCCGCTATGGCTACACCTTC.

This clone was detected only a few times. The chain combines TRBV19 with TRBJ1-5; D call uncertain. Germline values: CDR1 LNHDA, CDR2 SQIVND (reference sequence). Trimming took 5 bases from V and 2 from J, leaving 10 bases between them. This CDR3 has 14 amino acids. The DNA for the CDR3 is TGTGCCAGTAGTCTTGATGGGCGCAATCAGCCCCAGCATTTT. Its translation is CASSLDGRNQPQHF.

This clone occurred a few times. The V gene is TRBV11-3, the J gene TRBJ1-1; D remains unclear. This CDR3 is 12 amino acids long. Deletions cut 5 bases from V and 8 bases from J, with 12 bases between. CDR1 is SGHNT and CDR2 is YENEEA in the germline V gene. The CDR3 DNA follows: TGTGCCAGCAGCCCCCGAACTTCCGAAGCTTTCTTT. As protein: CASSPRTSEAFF.

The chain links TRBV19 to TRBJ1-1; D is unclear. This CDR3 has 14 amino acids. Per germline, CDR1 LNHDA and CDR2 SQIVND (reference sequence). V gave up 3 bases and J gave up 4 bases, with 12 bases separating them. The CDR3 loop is CASSIRGPGTEAFF. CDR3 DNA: TGTGCCAGTAGTATTAGAGGGCCCGGCACTGAAGCTTTCTTT.

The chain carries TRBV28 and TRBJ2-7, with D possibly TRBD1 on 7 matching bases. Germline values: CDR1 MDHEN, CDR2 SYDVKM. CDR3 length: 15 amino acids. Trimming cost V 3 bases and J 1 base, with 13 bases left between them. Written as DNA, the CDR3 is TGTGCCAGCAGTTTGTCAGGGGGGCTTTCCTACGAGCAGTACTTC. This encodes CASSLSGGLSYEQYF.

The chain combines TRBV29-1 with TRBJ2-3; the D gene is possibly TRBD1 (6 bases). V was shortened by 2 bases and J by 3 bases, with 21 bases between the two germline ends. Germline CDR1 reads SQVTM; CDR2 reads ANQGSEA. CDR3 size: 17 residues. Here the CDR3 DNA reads TGCAGCGTTGAACGGACAGTTAAAGGATCCCGAACAGATACGCAGTATTTT. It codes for CSVERTVKGSRTDTQYF.

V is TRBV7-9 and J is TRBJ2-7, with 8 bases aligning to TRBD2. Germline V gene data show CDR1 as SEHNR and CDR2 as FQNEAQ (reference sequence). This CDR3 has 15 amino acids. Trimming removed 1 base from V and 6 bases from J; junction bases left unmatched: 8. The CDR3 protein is CASSLVWREEGEQYF. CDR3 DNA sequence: TGTGCCAGCAGCTTAGTCTGGCGGGAGGAAGGCGAGCAGTACTTC.

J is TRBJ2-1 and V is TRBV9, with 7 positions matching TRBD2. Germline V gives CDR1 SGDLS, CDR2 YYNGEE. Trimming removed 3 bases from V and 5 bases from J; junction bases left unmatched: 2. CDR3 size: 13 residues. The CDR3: CASSDGTNNEQFF. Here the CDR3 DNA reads TGTGCCAGCAGCGACGGGACTAACAATGAGCAGTTCTTC.

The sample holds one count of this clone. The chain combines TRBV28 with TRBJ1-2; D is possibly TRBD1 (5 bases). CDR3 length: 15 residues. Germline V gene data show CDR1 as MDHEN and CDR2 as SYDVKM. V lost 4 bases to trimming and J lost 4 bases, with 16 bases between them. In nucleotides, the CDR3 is TGTGCCAGCAGTTCAGCGCAGGGTTCCCCCTATGGCTACACCTTC. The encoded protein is CASSSAQGSPYGYTF.

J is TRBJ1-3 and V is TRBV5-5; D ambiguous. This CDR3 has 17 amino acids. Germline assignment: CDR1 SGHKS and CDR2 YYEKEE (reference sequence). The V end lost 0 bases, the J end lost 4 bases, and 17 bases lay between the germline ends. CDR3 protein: CASSLEPGVVLGNTIYF. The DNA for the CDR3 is TGTGCCAGCAGCTTGGAACCGGGTGTGGTGTTGGGAAACACCATATATTTT.

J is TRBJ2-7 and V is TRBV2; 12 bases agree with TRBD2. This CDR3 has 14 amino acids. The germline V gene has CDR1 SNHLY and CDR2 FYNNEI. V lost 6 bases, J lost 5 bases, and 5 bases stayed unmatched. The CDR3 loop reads CASRTSGSLNEQYF. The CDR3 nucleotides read TGTGCCAGCAGGACTAGCGGGAGTTTGAACGAGCAGTACTTC.

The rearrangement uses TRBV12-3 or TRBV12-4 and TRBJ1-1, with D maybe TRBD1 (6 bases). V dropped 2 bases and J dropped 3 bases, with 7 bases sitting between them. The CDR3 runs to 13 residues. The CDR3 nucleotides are TGTGCCAGCAGTTTAAAGGGGGACACTGAAGCTTTCTTT. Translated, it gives CASSLKGDTEAFF.

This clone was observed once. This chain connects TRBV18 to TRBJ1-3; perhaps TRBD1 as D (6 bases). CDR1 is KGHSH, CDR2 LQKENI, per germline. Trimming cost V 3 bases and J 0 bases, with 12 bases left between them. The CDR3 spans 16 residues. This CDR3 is CASSPGQPDSGNTIYF. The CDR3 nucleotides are TGTGCCAGCTCACCTGGACAGCCCGACTCTGGAAACACCATATATTTT.

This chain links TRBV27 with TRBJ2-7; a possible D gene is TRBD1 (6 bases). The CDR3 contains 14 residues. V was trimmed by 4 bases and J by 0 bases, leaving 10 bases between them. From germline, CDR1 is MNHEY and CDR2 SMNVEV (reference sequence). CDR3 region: CASSYQGSSYEQYF. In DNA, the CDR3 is TGTGCCAGCAGTTATCAGGGGAGCTCCTACGAGCAGTACTTC.